Presented here are 5 T cell receptor beta chains from one specimen sequenced in a study of metastatic and nonmetastatic thyroid tumors. Every patient was untreated before thyroid surgery. TCRdb re-called the PCR reads via MiXCR. Of about 21,000 clones in the sample, approximately 20% were seen once. The sequencing sample was made of blood. The receptor source for this set is a male donor with papillary thyroid cancer or a benign thyroid nodule (not recorded which). Some clones in this sample may be carry-over from other donors' samples.

The chain links TRBV12-3 or TRBV12-4 to TRBJ2-1; possible D gene TRBD2, 5 bases. The CDR3 loop spans 15 amino acids. The ends were cut back, 1 base at V and 0 bases at J, with 7 bases in the middle. This chain's CDR3 is CASSLGLASYNEQFF. The CDR3 nucleotides read TGTGCCAGCAGTTTAGGGCTAGCCTCCTACAATGAGCAGTTCTTC.

This clone was found many times. The chain uses TRBV5-6 and TRBJ2-5, with a possible D match to TRBD2 (5 bases). This CDR3 contains 14 residues. The germline CDR1 and CDR2 sequences are SGHDT and YYEEEE. Trimming removed 0 bases at V and 5 bases at J, with 11 bases between. The CDR3 region is CASSLGTSGETQYF. CDR3 nucleotide sequence: TGTGCCAGCAGCTTGGGAACATCGGGGGAGACCCAGTACTTC.

The chain recombines TRBV6-1 with TRBJ1-6; 10 bases fit TRBD1. Germline V lookup: CDR1 MNHNS, CDR2 SASEGT. The CDR3 runs to 18 residues. V shed 4 bases and J 5 bases; nucleotides not matched to a gene: 11. The CDR3 sequence is CASSASSRGTGDNSPLHF. CDR3 coding DNA: TGTGCCAGCAGTGCCAGCAGCAGGGGGACAGGGGATAATTCACCCCTCCACTTT.

The chain links TRBV20-1 to TRBJ2-4; D is perhaps TRBD2 (6 bases). This CDR3 region has 14 residues. CDR1 is DFQATT and CDR2 is SNEGSKA in the germline V gene (reference sequence). V dropped 4 bases and J dropped 4 bases, with 14 bases sitting between them. The CDR3 DNA is TGCAGTGCTAAAGCGCGGGGCCTAAAAAACATTCAGTACTTC. This codes for CSAKARGLKNIQYF.

This clone was recorded a few times. The chain couples TRBV6-5 to TRBJ1-1; tentative D call: TRBD1 (5 bases). Germline V gives CDR1 MNHEY, CDR2 SVGAGI. This CDR3 is 13 amino acids long. Trimming left V 4 bases short and J 3 bases short, with 9 bases between. CDR3 coding DNA: TGTGCCAGCAGTTCGTCAGGGTACACTGAAGCTTTCTTT. It yields the protein CASSSSGYTEAFF.